A single sample is the source of the 27 T cell receptor beta chains below, sequenced in a study of blood T cell dynamics during melanoma immunotherapy. Generated by immunoSEQ multiplex PCR, the TCRdb table keeps only in-frame clones and is missing some. The sample holds approximately 15,000 clones; around 85% are singletons and the top ten take about 4.6%. Time point in this sample: pre-treatment baseline. The sample in question was blood, obtained from a patient treated with checkpoint blockade. The receptors shown here come from a human donor with melanoma.

This chain links TRBV9 with TRBJ1-1; a weak D match, TRBD1 (5 bases). With 6 bases removed from V and 4 bases from J, the gap between germline ends came to 22 bases. Germline lookup yields CDR1 SGDLS and CDR2 YYNGEE. There are 16 residues in the CDR3. The CDR3 reads CASNAGTAGLGTEAFF. For the CDR3, the DNA is TGTGCCAGCAACGCCGGGACCGCGGGGTTAGGCACTGAAGCTTTCTTT.

The chain combines TRBV4-2 with TRBJ1-4; D is possibly TRBD1 (5 bases). The CDR3 length is 14 residues. The ends were cut back, 4 bases at V and 5 bases at J, with 11 bases in the middle. Per germline, CDR1 LGHNA and CDR2 YNFKEQ. The CDR3 sequence: CASSPQGVNEKLFF. The CDR3 nucleotides are TGTGCCAGCAGCCCTCAGGGTGTAAATGAAAAACTGTTTTTT.

This chain connects TRBV11-2 to TRBJ2-2; 10 bases line up with TRBD2. CDR3 length: 16 residues. J lost 5 bases, V lost 6 bases, and 9 bases had no gene match. Germline assignment: CDR1 SGHAT and CDR2 FQNNGV. CDR3 residues: CASRKAGGRQTGELFF. As DNA, the CDR3 is TGTGCCAGCAGAAAAGCGGGGGGGCGGCAAACCGGGGAGCTGTTTTTT.

The chain uses TRBV6-1 and TRBJ2-5; tentatively, D is TRBD1 (5 bases). The DNA end favors TRBJ2-7, so the J call may be wrong. CDR3 length: 17 amino acids. CDR1 MNHNS and CDR2 SASEGT come from the germline V gene. In nucleotides, the CDR3 is TGTGCCAGCAGTGGGCAACTGGAAAAAGGGGTTCACTACGAGCAGTACTTC. This codes for CASSGQLEKGVHYEQYF.

The chain combines TRBV30 with TRBJ1-1; possible D gene TRBD1, 5 bases. Germline CDR1 is GTSNPN and CDR2 is SVGIG (reference sequence). CDR3 size: 15 residues. The V end lost 2 bases, the J end lost 2 bases, and 15 bases lay between the germline ends. This CDR3 reads CAWSPSSGGNTEAFF. Here the CDR3 DNA reads TGTGCCTGGAGTCCCTCTTCTGGGGGAAACACTGAAGCTTTCTTT.

V is TRBV15 and J is TRBJ2-1, with D maybe TRBD2 (6 bases). Trimming stripped 6 bases from V and 0 bases from J, with 15 bases between. Germline loops: CDR1 LNHNV, CDR2 YYDKDF (reference sequence). The CDR3 covers 16 residues. The CDR3 reads CATRVARGSSYNEQFF. DNA for the CDR3: TGTGCCACCAGGGTCGCGCGGGGAAGCTCCTACAATGAGCAGTTCTTC.

V gene TRBV28 combines with J gene TRBJ2-1; D is unresolved. The CDR3 sequence is 14 residues long. V lost 4 bases and J 4 bases, leaving 11 bases between the germline ends. The germline V gene has CDR1 MDHEN and CDR2 SYDVKM. CDR3 DNA: TGTGCCAGCAGTTCATTCCCACGGTACAATGAGCAGTTCTTC. Translation gives CASSSFPRYNEQFF.

The chain combines TRBV19 with TRBJ2-2; tentatively, D is TRBD1 or TRBD2 (5 bases each). The CDR3 consists of 17 residues. Germline CDR1 and CDR2: LNHDA and SQIVND (reference sequence). Between the trimmed V and J ends, which lost 1 base and 8 bases, there was a span of 20 bases. The CDR3 DNA reads as TGTGCCAGTAGTATAGCGGGGCGGCAGACGCGCGGAGGGGAGCTGTTTTTT. As protein: CASSIAGRQTRGGELFF.

This chain connects TRBV5-1 to TRBJ1-1; 7 bases agree with TRBD1. J was trimmed by 1 base and V by 6 bases; bases with no gene match: 6. The CDR3 is made up of 14 amino acids. Germline CDR1 is SGHRS and CDR2 is YFSETQ. DNA for the CDR3: TGCGCCAGCACCTCGGGACAGTCGAACACTGAAGCTTTCTTT. Amino acid sequence: CASTSGQSNTEAFF.

This clone is a singleton in its sample. The rearrangement joins TRBV11-1 to TRBJ2-7; D may be TRBD1 (6 bases). The germline CDR1 and CDR2 sequences are SGHAT and FQDESV (reference sequence). V was trimmed by 5 bases and J by 2 bases, leaving 19 bases between them. The CDR3 contains 16 residues. CDR3 protein: CASSPQGRSRPYEQYF. In DNA, the CDR3 is TGTGCCAGCAGCCCACAGGGCAGGAGCCGGCCCTACGAGCAGTACTTC.

This sequence joins TRBV19 and TRBJ1-3, with D unclear. V gave up 3 bases and J gave up 0 bases, with 12 bases separating them. The CDR3 is made up of 16 amino acids. The V gene's germline CDR1 is LNHDA and CDR2 SQIVND (reference sequence). The CDR3 coding sequence is TGTGCCAGTAGTATTTCGACATTAACCTCTGGAAACACCATATATTTT. Its protein product is CASSISTLTSGNTIYF.

This chain uses TRBV2 with TRBJ2-3; D remains ambiguous. Deletions cut 7 bases from V and 0 bases from J, with 14 bases between. This CDR3 region has 15 residues. In germline, CDR1 is SNHLY, CDR2 FYNNEI. CDR3 nucleotides: TGTGCCAGCACTCGCAAAGCGTCAAGCACAGATACGCAGTATTTT. Protein sequence: CASTRKASSTDTQYF.

This clone was counted between two and nine times. The CDR3: CASSPLLTELAFF. CDR3 coding DNA: TGTGCCAGTAGCCCTCTCCTCACGGAACTGGCTTTCTTT. The V and J genes are TRBV19 and TRBJ1-1, with no clear D. The CDR3 runs 13 residues. Germline V lookup: CDR1 LNHDA, CDR2 SQIVND (reference sequence). V lost 6 bases and J 11 bases, leaving 19 bases between the germline ends.

This chain links TRBV5-4 with TRBJ2-5; D perhaps matches TRBD2 (6 bases). The end of the DNA fits TRBJ2-7 better, so the J call may be wrong. Germline V gene data show CDR1 as SGHNT and CDR2 as YYREEE (reference sequence). CDR3 length equals 15 residues. CDR3 amino acids: CASSSQAGGYYEQYF. CDR3 bases: TGTGCCAGCAGCTCCCAGGCCGGGGGATACTACGAGCAGTACTTC.

The chain couples TRBV2 to TRBJ1-1; unclear D gene. CDR1 and CDR2 (germline): SNHLY, FYNNEI. This CDR3 has 12 amino acids. The germline V and J ends were trimmed by 7 bases and 0 bases, with 6 bases remaining between them. The CDR3 sequence: CASKVLNTEAFF. The CDR3, as DNA: TGTGCCAGCAAGGTTCTGAACACTGAAGCTTTCTTT.

This clone was recorded only once. Lacking the conserved final phenylalanine or tryptophan, this CDR3 likely reflects a read error. The J gene is TRBJ1-5, the V gene TRBV6-1, with D hard to call. The CDR3 sequence is 13 residues long. The V and J ends lost 1 base and 4 bases respectively, with 5 bases between them. Germline-derived CDR1 and CDR2 are MNHNS and SASEGT. CDR3 sequence: CASSEERNQPQHL. CDR3 coding DNA: TGTGCCAGCAGTGAAGAAAGGAATCAGCCCCAGCATCTT.

V is TRBV9 and J is TRBJ2-7; the D is unclear. Germline assignment: CDR1 SGDLS and CDR2 YYNGEE. V lost 0 bases and J lost 2, with 12 bases in between. The CDR3 loop spans 15 amino acids. In nucleotides, the CDR3 is TGTGCCAGCAGCGTAGGGGCGGCAGAAACCTACGAGCAGTACTTC. Translating it yields CASSVGAAETYEQYF.

The chain links TRBV7-2 to TRBJ2-1; the match to TRBD2 covers 8 bases. The CDR3 spans 15 residues. The V gene's germline CDR1 is SGHTA and CDR2 FQGNSA. V dropped 5 bases and J dropped 9; count of bases not matched to a gene: 12. The CDR3 reads CASSNYQRGLGEQFF. The CDR3 DNA is TGTGCCAGCAGCAACTACCAGCGGGGGTTGGGTGAGCAGTTCTTC.

The J gene is TRBJ1-5, the V gene TRBV6-5; D is ambiguous. Germline V gene data show CDR1 as MNHEY and CDR2 as SVGAGI. Trimming stripped 6 bases from V and 1 base from J, with 13 bases between. This CDR3 spans 15 amino acids. The CDR3 here is CASRSEGVSNQPQHF. The CDR3 nucleotides read TGTGCCAGCAGGAGTGAGGGTGTGAGCAATCAGCCCCAGCATTTT.

V gene TRBV28 combines with J gene TRBJ2-3; TRBD1 might be the D (5 bases). The CDR3 loop spans 15 amino acids. V was pared by 6 bases and J by 4 bases, with 17 bases between. Germline V gene lookup returns CDR1 MDHEN and CDR2 SYDVKM. DNA for the CDR3: TGTGCCAGCAGGTGGGGCCTAGGAACCCCAGATACGCAGTATTTT. Its translation is CASRWGLGTPDTQYF.

The V and J genes are TRBV6-5 and TRBJ2-7; tentatively, D is TRBD1 (5 bases). Germline V gene lookup returns CDR1 MNHEY and CDR2 SVGAGI. The CDR3 totals 15 residues. Trimming took off 3 bases at V and 0 bases at J, with 12 bases between the two ends. CDR3 nucleotide sequence: TGTGCCAGCAGTTATCCCCGTGGGGCCTCCTACGAGCAGTACTTC. It encodes CASSYPRGASYEQYF.

V is TRBV20-1 and J is TRBJ2-4; D gene ambiguous. This CDR3 is built from 11 residues. CDR1 is DFQATT and CDR2 is SNEGSKA in the germline V gene (reference sequence). V lost 4 bases to trimming and J lost 9 bases, with 10 bases between them. The CDR3 coding sequence is TGCAGTGCTACCAGCCAAGCCATTCAGTACTTC. Amino acid sequence: CSATSQAIQYF.

This chain uses TRBV5-1 with TRBJ2-3, with 9 bases that match TRBD2. Germline trimming cut 0 bases from V and 6 bases from J; bases unmatched to any gene: 8. Germline V gives CDR1 SGHRS, CDR2 YFSETQ. This CDR3 has 16 residues. The CDR3 DNA reads TGCGCCAGCAGCTTGGATCCTAGCGGGGCGTCGGATACGCAGTATTTT. Protein product: CASSLDPSGASDTQYF.

The chain carries TRBV19 and TRBJ1-4, with no clear D. The V and J ends lost 9 bases and 5 bases respectively, with 10 bases between them. Germline-derived CDR1 and CDR2 are LNHDA and SQIVND (reference sequence). This CDR3 region has 12 residues. The CDR3 sequence: CARRRANEKLFF. The CDR3 coding sequence is TGTGCCAGACGTCGGGCAAATGAAAAACTGTTTTTT.

The V and J genes are TRBV4-1 and TRBJ2-7, with D possibly matching TRBD2 (5 bases). V was pared by 0 bases and J by 10 bases, with 16 bases between. Per the germline V gene, CDR1 is MGHRA and CDR2 is YSYEKL. The CDR3 runs 14 residues. The CDR3 sequence: CASSQDEVRALQYF. CDR3 coding DNA: TGCGCCAGCAGCCAAGATGAAGTGAGGGCCCTCCAGTACTTC.

This clone was counted between two and nine times. The chain links TRBV5-4 to TRBJ2-5, with a weak D call TRBD2 (5 bases). Per the germline V gene, CDR1 is SGHNT and CDR2 is YYREEE (reference sequence). Deletions cut 0 bases from V and 2 bases from J, with 8 bases between. The CDR3 runs 14 residues. In nucleotides, the CDR3 is TGTGCCAGCAGCTTGGTCCGGGAACAAGAGACCCAGTACTTC. It translates to CASSLVREQETQYF. Looking up the rest from reference TRBV5-4 and TRBJ2-5 gives the full variable domain: ETGVTQSPTHLIKTRGQQVTLRCSSQSGHNTVSWYQQALGQGPQFIFQYYREEENGRGNFPPRFSGLQFPNYSSELNVNALELDDSALYLCASSLVREQETQYFGPGTRLLVL.

This clone has more than one count but fewer than ten. This chain connects TRBV9 to TRBJ1-4; maybe TRBD1 (5 bases). V was trimmed by 0 bases and J by 8 bases, leaving 14 bases between them. Per germline, CDR1 SGDLS and CDR2 YYNGEE. This CDR3 is built from 15 residues. This CDR3 is CASSVGGGDGEKLFF. In DNA form, the CDR3 reads TGTGCCAGCAGCGTAGGTGGGGGAGACGGCGAAAAACTGTTTTTT. The full variable domain, rest sourced from reference TRBV9 and TRBJ1-4, is DSGVTQTPKHLITATGQRVTLRCSPRSGDLSVYWYQQSLDQGLQFLIQYYNGEERAKGNILERFSAQQFPDLHSELNLSSLELGDSALYFCASSVGGGDGEKLFFGSGTQLSVL.